One and the same sample provided the 31 T cell receptor beta chains below, sequenced in a study of cytomegalovirus exposure and HLA in healthy donors. In the PCR, 60 Vbeta and 13 Jbeta primers were used. Some clones are missing from TCRdb's copy, which holds only in-frame ones; the method was immunoSEQ multiplex PCR. The sample includes about 230,000 clones, around 88% of them seen just once. Sequencing used PBMCs. Source of these receptors: a woman aged 18-29 years in good health and CMV-seronegative.

The chain joins TRBV7-2 to TRBJ1-2; TRBD1 is a possible D gene (6 bases). The length of the CDR3 is 14 residues. Trimming left V 2 bases short and J 5 bases short, with 12 bases between. Germline lookup yields CDR1 SGHTA and CDR2 FQGNSA. This CDR3 reads CASSLTRDIYGYTF. CDR3 nucleotides: TGTGCCAGCAGCTTAACCCGGGACATTTATGGCTACACCTTC. Drawing the rest from reference TRBV7-2 and TRBJ1-2, the complete variable domain is GAGVSQSPSNKVTEKGKDVELRCDPISGHTALYWYRQSLGQGLEFLIYFQGNSAPDKSGLPSDRFSAERTGGSVSTLTIQRTQQEDSAVYLCASSLTRDIYGYTFGSGTRLTVV.

This chain connects TRBV7-9 to TRBJ1-6, with D possibly TRBD1 on 6 matching bases. V lost 0 bases to trimming and J lost 14 bases, with 20 bases between them. CDR1 is SEHNR and CDR2 is FQNEAQ in the germline V gene (reference sequence). CDR3 length: 16 residues. CDR3 loop: CASSLASGGRVPSLHF. The CDR3 DNA reads as TGTGCCAGCAGCTTAGCGTCGGGGGGGCGCGTCCCTTCCCTCCACTTT.

This clone came up once. The V and J genes are TRBV15 and TRBJ1-2; D unresolved. The CDR3 totals 15 residues. The V end lost 5 bases, the J end lost 0 bases, and 13 bases lay between the germline ends. Germline CDR1 LNHNV, CDR2 YYDKDF (reference sequence). The CDR3 nucleotides are TGTGCCACCAGCGGACGACCCGGGGCTAACTATGGCTACACCTTC. Its protein is CATSGRPGANYGYTF.

This clone was detected a few times. The CDR3 DNA follows: TGCGCCAGCAGCTTGATGGCATCTGAAGACACCATATATTTT. It yields the protein CASSLMASEDTIYF. This rearrangement joins TRBV5-1 to TRBJ1-3; D unclear. This CDR3 is built from 14 residues. Germline assignment: CDR1 SGHRS and CDR2 YFSETQ. Trimming took off 1 base at V and 8 bases at J, with 13 bases between the two ends. The variable domain in full, with the rest retrieved from reference TRBV5-1 and TRBJ1-3, is KAGVTQTPRYLIKTRGQQVTLSCSPISGHRSVSWYQQTPGQGLQFLFEYFSETQRNKGNFPGRFSGRQFSNSRSEMNVSTLELGDSALYLCASSLMASEDTIYFGEGSWLTVV.

The V gene is TRBV11-2, the J gene TRBJ2-1; D might be TRBD2 (7 bases). The germline V gene encodes CDR1 SGHAT and CDR2 FQNNGV. The germline V and J ends were trimmed by 1 base and 5 bases, with 18 bases remaining between them. CDR3 length equals 17 residues. The CDR3 spells CASSLVKWGGRDNEQFF. Written as DNA, the CDR3 is TGTGCCAGCAGCTTAGTTAAGTGGGGGGGCCGGGACAATGAGCAGTTCTTC.

This clone was seen a single time. This chain links TRBV6-1 with TRBJ1-3; D call uncertain. From germline, CDR1 is MNHNS and CDR2 SASEGT. V gave up 1 base and J gave up 0 bases, with 10 bases separating them. CDR3 size: 16 residues. CDR3 region: CASSEVIASSGNTIYF. The CDR3 DNA is TGTGCCAGCAGTGAAGTGATTGCCAGCTCTGGAAACACCATATATTTT.

On this clone itself: At the DNA level, this CDR3 is encoded by other sequences in the same sample as well. The genes are TRBV7-2 and TRBJ2-6, with 7 bases that match TRBD1. Germline CDR1 and CDR2: SGHTA and FQGNSA. Unmatched junction bases numbered 6, after V lost 4 bases and J lost 0 bases. The CDR3 runs to 17 residues. This chain's CDR3 is CASSSPGQSSGANVLTF. DNA of the CDR3: TGTGCCAGCAGCTCACCGGGACAGTCCTCTGGGGCCAACGTCCTGACTTTC.

CDR3 sequence (DNA): TGCGCCAGCAGCTCCGGTAACAGCTACGAGCAGTACTTC. It specifies CASSSGNSYEQYF. The chain links TRBV5-1 to TRBJ2-7; D gene ambiguous. The CDR3 sequence is 13 residues long. Trimming pared 3 bases from V and 3 bases from J, leaving 10 bases between. CDR1 and CDR2 (germline): SGHRS, YFSETQ.

V is TRBV5-5 and J is TRBJ2-7, with 8 bases that match TRBD2. The ends lost 0 bases at V and 7 bases at J; junction bases unmatched: 9. This CDR3 is 15 amino acids long. CDR1 is SGHKS, CDR2 YYEKEE, per germline (reference sequence). The CDR3 sequence: CASSLGTGGPLEQYF. The CDR3 DNA follows: TGTGCCAGCAGCTTGGGTACGGGGGGGCCCCTGGAGCAGTACTTC.

This sequence joins TRBV19 and TRBJ1-1; the D is unclear. Trimming removed 6 bases at V and 8 bases at J, with 16 bases between. CDR1 LNHDA and CDR2 SQIVND come from the germline V gene (reference sequence). The CDR3 extends over 13 amino acids. CDR3 in amino acids: CASRWAAPTEAFF. The CDR3, as DNA: TGTGCCAGTAGATGGGCTGCCCCGACCGAAGCTTTCTTT. Together with reference TRBV19 and TRBJ1-1, the CDR3 gives the full variable domain: DGGITQSPKYLFRKEGQNVTLSCEQNLNHDAMYWYRQDPGQGLRLIYYSQIVNDFQKGDIAEGYSVSREKKESFPLTVTSAQKNPTAFYLCASRWAAPTEAFFGQGTRLTVV.

The chain links TRBV5-1 to TRBJ2-1; TRBD2 agrees at 12 bases. Looked up from germline, CDR1 is SGHRS and CDR2 is YFSETQ. With 3 bases clipped from V and 1 base from J, the junction kept 11 bases outside the gene matches. There are 19 residues in the CDR3. The CDR3 region has the DNA TGCGCCAGCAGCTCCCTAGCGGGAGGGTACCTAGGATCCTACAATGAGCAGTTCTTC. Residues: CASSSLAGGYLGSYNEQFF.

The chain is built from TRBV6-1 and TRBJ1-5; 9 bases are shared with TRBD1. Losses at the gene ends were 5 bases for V and 6 bases for J; bases not matched to a gene: 8. This CDR3 is built from 15 residues. Germline CDR1 reads MNHNS; CDR2 reads SASEGT. The CDR3 loop is CASSLAGTGSQPQHF. CDR3 DNA: TGTGCCAGCAGTTTAGCCGGGACAGGGAGTCAGCCCCAGCATTTT.

This sequence joins TRBV7-3 and TRBJ2-7; D might be TRBD1 (6 bases). V was pared by 5 bases and J by 3 bases, with 14 bases between. Germline CDR1 reads SGHTA; CDR2 reads FQGTGA. This CDR3 spans 14 amino acids. The CDR3 sequence: CASSPTGSSYEQYF. The CDR3 DNA follows: TGTGCCAGCAGCCCCACAGGGAGTAGCTACGAGCAGTACTTC.

The chain links TRBV7-2 to TRBJ2-1, with a tentative D call TRBD1 (6 bases). The CDR3 is 15 residues long. The V gene's germline CDR1 is SGHTA and CDR2 FQGNSA. The V end was cut by 2 bases, the J end by 4 bases, with 12 bases between. In nucleotides, the CDR3 is TGTGCCAGCAGCTTACGAGGGACATTGTACAATGAGCAGTTCTTC. Protein: CASSLRGTLYNEQFF.

The chain links TRBV7-9 to TRBJ2-1; TRBD2 matches at 8 bases. CDR3 length: 15 amino acids. CDR1 is SEHNR, CDR2 FQNEAQ, per germline (reference sequence). The J segment lost 6 bases and the V segment lost 4 bases, leaving 8 bases of the junction unmatched. The CDR3 coding sequence is TGTGCCAGCAGCTGGGAGGCGGCGGGGGGCAATGAGCAGTTCTTC. Protein sequence: CASSWEAAGGNEQFF.

V and J are TRBV18 and TRBJ2-5; D unresolved. There are 14 residues in the CDR3. The germline V gene has CDR1 KGHSH and CDR2 LQKENI. V was cut by 5 bases and J by 5 bases, with 15 bases left in between. The CDR3 region has the DNA TGTGCCAGCTCAAAGACTGTAGCCTTCGAGACCCAGTACTTC. It is translated as CASSKTVAFETQYF.

The CDR3 protein is CASSPSGSSYNEQFF. In DNA form, the CDR3 reads TGTGCCAGCTCCCCTAGCGGGAGCTCCTACAATGAGCAGTTCTTC. The chain recombines TRBV18 with TRBJ2-1, with 10 bases lining up with TRBD2. This CDR3 is built from 15 residues. Looked up from germline, CDR1 is KGHSH and CDR2 is LQKENI. V gave up 6 bases and J gave up 0 bases; unmatched junction bases: 2.

The genes are TRBV5-5 and TRBJ1-1, with a tentative D call TRBD1 (5 bases). CDR1 and CDR2 from the germline V gene are SGHKS and YYEKEE (reference sequence). The CDR3 covers 16 residues. Trimming shortened V by 0 bases and J by 4 bases, and 16 bases separated the two germline ends. The CDR3 spells CASSLVVGGVGTEAFF. The DNA for the CDR3 is TGTGCCAGCAGCTTGGTCGTGGGGGGGGTAGGCACTGAAGCTTTCTTT.

The chain employs TRBV7-8 and TRBJ1-6; TRBD1 agrees at 9 bases. The CDR3 sequence is 14 residues long. CDR1 and CDR2 (germline): SGHVS, FQNEAQ. The V gene end was trimmed by 4 bases and the J gene end by 9 bases; junction bases not matched to a gene: 4. The CDR3 reads CASSSGTGTSPLHF. The CDR3 DNA reads TGTGCCAGCAGCTCAGGGACAGGGACTTCACCCCTCCACTTT.

For this clone: A junction end diverges from the germline sequence, so it may reflect a read error. The chain links TRBV4-3 to TRBJ1-6, with D perhaps matching TRBD1 (5 bases). CDR1 is LGHNA, CDR2 YSLEER, per germline. This CDR3 comprises 13 residues. The CDR3 is CASSRRGDSPPHF. Written as DNA, the CDR3 is TGCGCCAGCAGCCGGAGGGGAGATTCACCCCCCCACTTT.

This clone appeared a single time. This rearrangement joins TRBV27 to TRBJ2-7; D not certain. This CDR3 is built from 15 residues. Germline CDR1 reads MNHEY; CDR2 reads SMNVEV (reference sequence). Trimming shortened V by 0 bases and J by 0 bases, and 9 bases separated the two germline ends. The CDR3 here is CASSLSAFLSYEQYF. In DNA form, the CDR3 reads TGTGCCAGCAGTTTATCAGCGTTTCTCTCCTACGAGCAGTACTTC.

The J gene is TRBJ2-7, the V gene TRBV19; TRBD1 matches at 10 bases. The CDR3 spans 15 residues. Losses at the gene ends were 6 bases for V and 6 bases for J; bases not matched to a gene: 11. Germline values: CDR1 LNHDA, CDR2 SQIVND (reference sequence). The CDR3 sequence is CASSSLGQGLGEQYF. The CDR3 bases are TGTGCCAGTAGCTCCCTGGGACAGGGGCTAGGCGAGCAGTACTTC. Complete variable domain (other parts from reference TRBV19 and TRBJ2-7): DGGITQSPKYLFRKEGQNVTLSCEQNLNHDAMYWYRQDPGQGLRLIYYSQIVNDFQKGDIAEGYSVSREKKESFPLTVTSAQKNPTAFYLCASSSLGQGLGEQYFGPGTRLTVT.

This clone was detected a few times. The chain couples TRBV11-2 to TRBJ1-2; D uncertain. V was trimmed by 5 bases and J by 6 bases, leaving 13 bases between them. CDR3 length equals 13 residues. Germline loops: CDR1 SGHAT, CDR2 FQNNGV. The CDR3 DNA reads TGTGCCAGCAGCCGCGGGCCCTCCGATGGCTACACCTTC. Its translation: CASSRGPSDGYTF.

This chain uses TRBV5-5 with TRBJ2-1; a possible D gene is TRBD2 (6 bases). The CDR3 has 15 amino acids. V was cut by 8 bases and J by 4 bases, with 19 bases left in between. The germline V gene encodes CDR1 SGHKS and CDR2 YYEKEE (reference sequence). This CDR3 is CASTSPGLSYNEQFF. Here the CDR3 DNA reads TGTGCCAGTACTAGTCCGGGACTGTCATACAATGAGCAGTTCTTC.

This rearrangement joins TRBV30 to TRBJ1-2; 8 bases are a match to TRBD1. CDR1 and CDR2 from the germline V gene are GTSNPN and SVGIG (reference sequence). V was pared by 8 bases and J by 4 bases, with 12 bases of the junction left unmatched. The CDR3 length is 14 residues. Written as DNA, the CDR3 is TGTGCCGCTCCCGGCGGGACAGGTCTCTATGGCTACACCTTC. Its protein is CAAPGGTGLYGYTF.

The chain is built from TRBV9 and TRBJ1-4; 8 bases match TRBD1. Germline CDR1 reads SGDLS; CDR2 reads YYNGEE. V shed 9 bases, J shed 6 bases, and the junction held 7 bases outside the gene matches. The CDR3 totals 13 residues. This CDR3 reads CAIKQGVYEKLFF. For the CDR3, the DNA is TGTGCCATCAAACAGGGGGTCTATGAAAAACTGTTTTTT.

This clone was seen a single time. The genes are TRBV7-2 and TRBJ2-7; 10 nucleotides match TRBD2. This CDR3 has 16 residues. V shed 5 bases and J 6 bases; nucleotides not matched to a gene: 13. Germline V lookup: CDR1 SGHTA, CDR2 FQGNSA. In nucleotides, the CDR3 is TGTGCCAGCAGCCAAGCCCCCGGGACTAGCGACATCGAGCAGTACTTC. This encodes CASSQAPGTSDIEQYF.

To note about this clone: An end of the junction differs from the germline gene, which may be a read error. The V and J genes are TRBV7-9 and TRBJ1-2; 9 bases agree with TRBD1. The CDR3 extends over 17 amino acids. Germline V gene lookup returns CDR1 SEHNR and CDR2 FQNEAQ (reference sequence). For the CDR3, the DNA is TGTTCCAGCATAGAGACCGGGACAGGGTTATCTAACTATGGCTACACCTTC. Translated: CSSIETGTGLSNYGYTF.

This chain uses TRBV13 with TRBJ1-2; TRBD1 aligns across 7 bases. The ends lost 4 bases at V and 2 bases at J; junction bases unmatched: 10. The CDR3 sequence is 16 residues long. Germline CDR1 and CDR2: PRHDT and FYEKMQ (reference sequence). The CDR3 DNA reads as TGTGCCAGCAGCTCGAGAACAGGGGAAACCAACTATGGCTACACCTTC. As protein: CASSSRTGETNYGYTF. The entire variable domain, with the rest obtained from reference TRBV13 and TRBJ1-2, is as follows: AAGVIQSPRHLIKEKRETATLKCYPIPRHDTVYWYQQGPGQDPQFLISFYEKMQSDKGSIPDRFSAQQFSDYHSELNMSSLELGDSALYFCASSSRTGETNYGYTFGSGTRLTVV.

The chain combines TRBV28 with TRBJ1-6; 7 bases map to TRBD1. Germline CDR1 is MDHEN and CDR2 is SYDVKM. This CDR3 region has 15 residues. V shed 2 bases, J shed 4 bases, and the junction held 2 bases outside the gene matches. The CDR3 protein is CASSLGGQYNSPLHF. In DNA form, the CDR3 reads TGTGCCAGCAGTTTAGGGGGACAGTATAATTCACCCCTCCACTTT.

The chain employs TRBV7-2 and TRBJ1-5; possibly TRBD1 for D (5 bases). The CDR3 runs 17 residues. Trimming cost V 5 bases and J 5 bases, with 22 bases left between them. CDR1 is SGHTA, CDR2 FQGNSA, per germline. The DNA of the CDR3 is TGTGCCAGCAGCCTAAACCCGAGACAGACCTCGGATCAGCCCCAGCATTTT. It is translated as CASSLNPRQTSDQPQHF.